The entry below gives a single T cell receptor (beta chain) sequence along with its context. The antigen remains undetermined. The sample belongs to a study of CD8+ T cells in alopecia areata. Germline V gene data show CDR1 as SGHTA and CDR2 as FQGNSA. After removal of 5 bases from V and 2 bases from J, the junction contained 7 bases not matched to a gene. The CDR3 spans 15 residues. Broader study findings: When scalp samples are sequenced, resident alphabeta T cells of normal skin are also captured. Scalp lesions, especially in alopecia totalis/universalis, had higher clonality than normal scalp. Clarity of TCR sharing across patients fell short of that in mice, possibly HLA-related.

Once RNA had been extracted, it was reverse transcribed into cDNA to act as the sequencing template. Some clones are missing from TCRdb's copy, which holds only in-frame ones; the method was immunoSEQ multiplex PCR. The sample yields about 110,000 clones, roughly 59% seen once. Cell sorting on a FACSAria was used to separate CD4+ and CD8+ T cells from the PBMCs. The chain recombines TRBV7-2 with TRBJ2-7; 9 bases map to TRBD2. The source is a human donor in good health. Input material: CD8+ T cells sorted from blood. The CDR3 nucleotides are TGTGCCAGCAGCATTAGCGGGGGCCTGCCCTACGAGCAGTACTTC. Protein product: CASSISGGLPYEQYF.